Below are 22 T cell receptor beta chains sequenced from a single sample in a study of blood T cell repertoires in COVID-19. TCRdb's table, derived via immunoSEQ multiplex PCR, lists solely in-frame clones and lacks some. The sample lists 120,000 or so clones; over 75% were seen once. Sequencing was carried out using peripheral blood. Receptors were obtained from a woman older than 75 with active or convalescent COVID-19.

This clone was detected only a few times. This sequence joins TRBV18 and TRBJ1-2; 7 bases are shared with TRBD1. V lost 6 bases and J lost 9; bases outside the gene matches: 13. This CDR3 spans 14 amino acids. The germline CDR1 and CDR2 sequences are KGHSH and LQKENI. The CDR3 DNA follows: TGTGCCAGCTCCCCCGACAGGGAAGGAGTGAGCTACACCTTC. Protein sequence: CASSPDREGVSYTF.

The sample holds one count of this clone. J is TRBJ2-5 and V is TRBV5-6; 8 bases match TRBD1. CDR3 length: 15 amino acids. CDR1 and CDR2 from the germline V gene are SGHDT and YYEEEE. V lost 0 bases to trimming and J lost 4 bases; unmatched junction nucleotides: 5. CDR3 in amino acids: CASSLEMTGVETQYF. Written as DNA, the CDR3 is TGTGCCAGCAGCTTGGAAATGACAGGGGTAGAGACCCAGTACTTC.

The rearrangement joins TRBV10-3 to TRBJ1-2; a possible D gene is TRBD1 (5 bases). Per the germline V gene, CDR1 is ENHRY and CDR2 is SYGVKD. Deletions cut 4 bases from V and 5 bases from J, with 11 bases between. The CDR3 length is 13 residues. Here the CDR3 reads CAISGAGRYGYTF. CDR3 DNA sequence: TGTGCCATCAGTGGGGCAGGGAGGTATGGCTACACCTTC.

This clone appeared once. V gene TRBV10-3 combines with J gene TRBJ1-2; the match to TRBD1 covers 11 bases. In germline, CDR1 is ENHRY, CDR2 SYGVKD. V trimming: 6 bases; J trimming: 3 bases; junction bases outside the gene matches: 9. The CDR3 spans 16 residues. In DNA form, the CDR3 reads TGTGCCATCAGCACCGTTCGGACAGGGGGCGACTATGGCTACACCTTC. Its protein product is CAISTVRTGGDYGYTF.

This CDR3 reads CASTRLAGGPIRSYNEQFF. In DNA form, the CDR3 reads TGTGCCAGCACCAGACTAGCGGGAGGGCCCATTCGCTCCTACAATGAGCAGTTCTTC. The chain recombines TRBV7-9 with TRBJ2-1, with 14 bases fitting TRBD2. This CDR3 is 19 amino acids long. CDR1 is SEHNR and CDR2 is FQNEAQ in the germline V gene (reference sequence). Germline trimming cut 7 bases from V and 0 bases from J; bases unmatched to any gene: 11.

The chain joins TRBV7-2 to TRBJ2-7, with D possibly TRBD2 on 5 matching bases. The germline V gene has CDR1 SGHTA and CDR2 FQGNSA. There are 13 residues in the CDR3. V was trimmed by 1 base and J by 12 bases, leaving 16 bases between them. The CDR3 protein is CASSLGVAAGGYF. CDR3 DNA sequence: TGTGCCAGCAGCTTAGGTGTGGCGGCCGGAGGGTACTTC.

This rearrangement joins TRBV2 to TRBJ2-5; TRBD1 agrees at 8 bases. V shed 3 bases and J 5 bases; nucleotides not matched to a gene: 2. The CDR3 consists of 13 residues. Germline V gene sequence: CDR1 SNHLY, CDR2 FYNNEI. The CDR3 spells CASSEDREETQYF. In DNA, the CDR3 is TGTGCCAGCAGTGAGGACAGGGAGGAGACCCAGTACTTC.

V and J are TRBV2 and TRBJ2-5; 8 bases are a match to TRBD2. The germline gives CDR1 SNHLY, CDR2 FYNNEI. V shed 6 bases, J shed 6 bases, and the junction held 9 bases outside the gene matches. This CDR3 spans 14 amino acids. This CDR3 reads CASRGAGVGKTQYF. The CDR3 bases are TGTGCCAGCAGAGGAGCGGGAGTAGGGAAGACCCAGTACTTC.

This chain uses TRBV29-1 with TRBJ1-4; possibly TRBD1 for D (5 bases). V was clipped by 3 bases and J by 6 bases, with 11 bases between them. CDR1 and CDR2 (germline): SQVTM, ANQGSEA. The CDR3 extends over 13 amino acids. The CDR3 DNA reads TGCAGCGTTGATTCGGGGGGAGATGAAAAACTGTTTTTT. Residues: CSVDSGGDEKLFF.

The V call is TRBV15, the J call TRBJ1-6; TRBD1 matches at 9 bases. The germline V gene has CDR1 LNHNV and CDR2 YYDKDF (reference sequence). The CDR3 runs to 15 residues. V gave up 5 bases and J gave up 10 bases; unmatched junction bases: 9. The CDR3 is CATSAVGTGKSPLHF. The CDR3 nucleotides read TGTGCCACCAGCGCCGTTGGGACAGGGAAATCACCCCTCCACTTT.

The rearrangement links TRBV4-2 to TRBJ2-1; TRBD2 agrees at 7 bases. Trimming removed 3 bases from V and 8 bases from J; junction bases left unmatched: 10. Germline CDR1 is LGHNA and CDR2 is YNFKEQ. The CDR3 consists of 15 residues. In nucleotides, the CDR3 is TGTGCCAGCAGCCACCGGGGAGGGTCATGGTATGAGCAGTTCTTC. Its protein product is CASSHRGGSWYEQFF.

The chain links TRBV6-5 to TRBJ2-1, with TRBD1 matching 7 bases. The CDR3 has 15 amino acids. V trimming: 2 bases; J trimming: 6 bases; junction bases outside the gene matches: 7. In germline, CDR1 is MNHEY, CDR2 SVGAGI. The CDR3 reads CASSYRGTDLNEQFF. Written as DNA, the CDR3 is TGTGCCAGCAGTTACAGGGGGACAGACCTCAATGAGCAGTTCTTC.

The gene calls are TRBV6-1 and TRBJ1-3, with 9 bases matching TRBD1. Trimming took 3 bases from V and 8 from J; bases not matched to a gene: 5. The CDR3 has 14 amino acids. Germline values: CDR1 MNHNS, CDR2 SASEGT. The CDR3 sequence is CASSERTGVDTIYF. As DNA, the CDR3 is TGTGCCAGCAGTGAGAGGACAGGGGTAGACACCATATATTTT.

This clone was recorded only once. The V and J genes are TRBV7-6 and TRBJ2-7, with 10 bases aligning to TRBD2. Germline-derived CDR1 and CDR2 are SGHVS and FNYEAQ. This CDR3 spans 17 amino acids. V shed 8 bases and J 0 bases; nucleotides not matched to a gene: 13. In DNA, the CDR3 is TGTGCCAGCGCGGTGGATAGCGGGAGGCCCAGCTCCTACGAGCAGTACTTC. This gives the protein CASAVDSGRPSSYEQYF.

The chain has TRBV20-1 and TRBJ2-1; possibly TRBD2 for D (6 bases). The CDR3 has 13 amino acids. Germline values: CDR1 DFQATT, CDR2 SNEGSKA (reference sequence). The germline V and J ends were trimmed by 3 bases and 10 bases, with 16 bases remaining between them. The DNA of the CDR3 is TGCAGTGCTAGTTTGTTTCAAGGACTAGAGCAGTTCTTC. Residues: CSASLFQGLEQFF.

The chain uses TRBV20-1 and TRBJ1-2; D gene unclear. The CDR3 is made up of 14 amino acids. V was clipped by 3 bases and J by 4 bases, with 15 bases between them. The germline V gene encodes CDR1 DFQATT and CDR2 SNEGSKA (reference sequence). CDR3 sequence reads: CSASEPYTIYGYTF. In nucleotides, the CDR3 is TGCAGTGCTAGTGAGCCCTATACGATCTATGGCTACACCTTC.

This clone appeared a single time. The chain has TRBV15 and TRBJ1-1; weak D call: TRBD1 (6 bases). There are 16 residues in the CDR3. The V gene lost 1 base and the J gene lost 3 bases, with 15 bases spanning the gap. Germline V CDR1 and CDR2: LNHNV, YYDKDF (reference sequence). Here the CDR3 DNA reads TGTGCCACCAGCAGAGGAACCAGGGGTTTTGACACTGAAGCTTTCTTT. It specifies CATSRGTRGFDTEAFF.

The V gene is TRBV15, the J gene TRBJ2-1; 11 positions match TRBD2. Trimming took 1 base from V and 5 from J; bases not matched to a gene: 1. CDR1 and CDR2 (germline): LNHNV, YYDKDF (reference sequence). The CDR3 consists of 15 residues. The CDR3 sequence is CATSRGLAGNNEQFF. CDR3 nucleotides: TGTGCCACCAGCAGAGGACTAGCGGGAAACAATGAGCAGTTCTTC.

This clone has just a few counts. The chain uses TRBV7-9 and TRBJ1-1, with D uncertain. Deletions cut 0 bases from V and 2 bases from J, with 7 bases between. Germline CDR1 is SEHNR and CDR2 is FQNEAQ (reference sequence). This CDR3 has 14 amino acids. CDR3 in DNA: TGTGCCAGCAGCTTAGCGTTGACAAACACTGAAGCTTTCTTT. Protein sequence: CASSLALTNTEAFF.

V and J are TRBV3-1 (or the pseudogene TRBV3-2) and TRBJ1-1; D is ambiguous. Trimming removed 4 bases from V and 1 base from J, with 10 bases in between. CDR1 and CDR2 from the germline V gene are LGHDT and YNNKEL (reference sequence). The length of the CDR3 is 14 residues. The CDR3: CASSRSPGNTEAFF. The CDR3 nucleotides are TGTGCCAGCAGCCGGAGTCCGGGGAACACTGAAGCTTTCTTT.

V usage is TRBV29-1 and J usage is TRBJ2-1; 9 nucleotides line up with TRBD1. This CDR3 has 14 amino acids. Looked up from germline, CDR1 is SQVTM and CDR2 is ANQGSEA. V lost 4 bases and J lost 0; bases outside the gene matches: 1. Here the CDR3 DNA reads TGCAGCGTTGCGGGACAGGGCTCCTACAATGAGCAGTTCTTC. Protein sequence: CSVAGQGSYNEQFF.

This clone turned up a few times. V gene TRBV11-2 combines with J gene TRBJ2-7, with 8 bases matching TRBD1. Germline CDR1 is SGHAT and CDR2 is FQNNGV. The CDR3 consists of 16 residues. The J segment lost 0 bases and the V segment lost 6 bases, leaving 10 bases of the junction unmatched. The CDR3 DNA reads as TGTGCCAGCAGTTCCCTCCGGGACAGGAGCTCCTACGAGCAGTACTTC. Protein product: CASSSLRDRSSYEQYF.